Listed below are T cell receptor beta chains from one sample, sequenced in a study of response to subunit inactivated influenza vaccine. TCRdb called the RT-PCR reads again in MiXCR, with one record for every CDR3 protein. Among approximately 490,000 distinct CDR3 sequences listed, 6% to 9% were seen once. The sequencing used PBMCs from blood, collected roughly 24 months after vaccination. The receptors originated from a man in his fifties or sixties who received an inactivated influenza vaccine. CDR3s include the opening cysteine and the closing phenylalanine or tryptophan. The D gene is left open where the match is weak. Size is stated for part of the rows, as once, few or many counts, or as a class when the clone is expanded.

j_call d_call clone_size v_call cdr3_nt cdr3_aa
TRBJ2-5 TRBD2 few TRBV5-1 TGCGCCAGCAGCACCCTAGCGGACCAAGAGACCCAGTACTTC CASSTLADQETQYF
TRBJ2-7 TRBD2 . TRBV20-1 TGCAGTGTAACGGGACTAGCCGTCGCCTACGAGCAGTACTTC CSVTGLAVAYEQYF
TRBJ2-2 . many TRBV7-9 TGTGCCAGCAGCTTAGCCGGGGCCGGGGAGCTGTTTTTT CASSLAGAGELFF
TRBJ2-7 . many TRBV5-1 TGCGCCAGCAGCTTGACCGCGGGTCAGTACGAGCAGTACTTC CASSLTAGQYEQYF
TRBJ2-1 TRBD2 few TRBV6-2/TRBV6-3 TGTGCCAGCAGTTACTCGACTAGCGGGGGCACCTACAATGAGCAGTTCTTC CASSYSTSGGTYNEQFF
TRBJ2-7 TRBD2 . TRBV10-3 TGTGCCATCAGTGAGGGGAGCGGGGGGGTTGCCGAGCAGTACTTC CAISEGSGGVAEQYF
TRBJ2-1 . many TRBV12-3/TRBV12-4 TGTGCTTCAAGGAGTCGGGATGAGCAGTTCTTC CASRSRDEQFF
TRBJ2-3 . few TRBV10-3 TGTGCCATCAGTGCAGGGACCACAGATACGCAGTATTTT CAISAGTTDTQYF
TRBJ2-1 . . TRBV20-1 TGCAGTGCTGGGACATTGGATGAGCAGTTCTTC CSAGTLDEQFF
TRBJ2-2 . many TRBV24-1 TGTGCCACCAGTGATTCGTGGCAGATCAACACCGGGGAGCTGTTTTTT CATSDSWQINTGELFF
TRBJ2-1 . . TRBV7-2 TGTGCCAGCAGTCTTGGGACAGAGCAGTTCTTC CASSLGTEQFF
TRBJ2-7 TRBD1 few TRBV6-2/TRBV6-3 TGTGCCAGCAGTCTTCTCCTCGACAGGGACGAGCAGTACTTC CASSLLLDRDEQYF
TRBJ1-1 . few TRBV5-4 TGTGCCAGCAGCACGCACCCGAACACTGAAGCTTTCTTT CASSTHPNTEAFF
TRBJ1-1 TRBD1 many TRBV20-1 TGCAGTGCTAGAGATATTGAGGGGGCGAGCACTGAAGCTTTCTTT CSARDIEGASTEAFF
TRBJ2-3 TRBD1 . TRBV6-2/TRBV6-3 TGTGCCAGCATACAGGGGCACTTTATCCCTAGCACAGATACGCAGTATTTT CASIQGHFIPSTDTQYF
TRBJ2-5 TRBD2 few TRBV3-1 TGTGCCAGCAGCCATGGGACTAGCGTAGAAGAGACCCAGTACTTC CASSHGTSVEETQYF
TRBJ2-3 TRBD2 . TRBV20-1 TGCAGTGCTAGAGGATACGGGACTAGCGGGAGTAGGGCAGATACGCAGTATTTT CSARGYGTSGSRADTQYF
TRBJ1-2 TRBD1 many TRBV29-1 TGCAGCGTTGGGGACAGCCTTCCTGGCTACACCTTC CSVGDSLPGYTF
TRBJ1-1 TRBD1 . TRBV12-3/TRBV12-4 TGTGCCAGCAGCGACAGGGGGAGGTTAGACACTGAAGCTTTCTTT CASSDRGRLDTEAFF
TRBJ1-5 TRBD1 many TRBV6-2/TRBV6-3 TGTGCCAGCAGTTACGGGGCAGGGGGCGGAGGTCAGCCCCAGCATTTT CASSYGAGGGGQPQHF
TRBJ2-6 TRBD1 . TRBV11-3 TGTGCCAGCTCCTTTGATGGGACAGGACTCTCTGGGGCCAACGTCCTGACTTTC CASSFDGTGLSGANVLTF
TRBJ1-5 . . TRBV12-3/TRBV12-4 TGTGCCAGCAGTTTATACCATCAGCCCCAGCATTTT CASSLYHQPQHF
TRBJ1-3 TRBD1 many TRBV12-3/TRBV12-4 TGTGCCAGCAGGAACAGGGGCCTAAACACCATATATTTT CASRNRGLNTIYF
TRBJ2-2 . many TRBV2 TGTGCCAGCAGTTCCGGGACGGACAACACCGGGGAGCTGTTTTTT CASSSGTDNTGELFF
TRBJ2-1 TRBD1 . TRBV12-3/TRBV12-4 TGTGCCAGCAGTTCTACAGGGGGCGCCTACAATGAGCAGTTCTTC CASSSTGGAYNEQFF
TRBJ1-5 TRBD1 . TRBV5-1 TGCGCCAGCAGCTTGGGAGGGACAGGGGGTCAGCCCCAGCATTTT CASSLGGTGGQPQHF
TRBJ2-7 TRBD1 few TRBV10-3 TGTGCCATCAGTGGGACAGGGGGCCTGGACGAGCAGTACTTC CAISGTGGLDEQYF
TRBJ2-2 TRBD1 many TRBV5-1 TGCGCCAGCAGCTTGGCGGACAGGGGTGGACAGACCGGGGAGCTGTTTTTT CASSLADRGGQTGELFF
TRBJ1-4 . few TRBV5-5 TGTGCCAGCAGCCCATGGGGTGATCTGGCTAATGAAAAACTGTTTTTT CASSPWGDLANEKLFF
TRBJ1-1 . . TRBV30 TGTGCCTGGAGTATCAGGGGGAACACTGAAGCTTTCTTT CAWSIRGNTEAFF
TRBJ1-2 . many TRBV6-5 TGTGCCAGCAGTTGGAGCAGTAACTATGGCTACACCTTC CASSWSSNYGYTF
TRBJ2-5 TRBD2 few TRBV20-1 TGCAGTGCTACAGCGGGAGAAGTAAGAACCCAGTACTTC CSATAGEVRTQYF
TRBJ1-2 . few TRBV7-3 TGTGCCAGCAGCTACCGGGGAGGAGACTATGGCTACACCTTC CASSYRGGDYGYTF
TRBJ2-7 . few TRBV4-2 TGTGCCAGCAGCCAAGTTATAGAGCGGTCCTACGAGCAGTACTTC CASSQVIERSYEQYF
TRBJ1-2 . . TRBV6-2/TRBV6-3 TGTGCCAGCAATCAACAGGCGACTGGCTATGGCTACACCTTC CASNQQATGYGYTF
TRBJ2-7 TRBD1 . TRBV2 TGTGCCAGCAGTGAATTCGGGACAGCCTACGAGCAGTACTTC CASSEFGTAYEQYF
TRBJ1-1 . many TRBV10-3 TGTGCCATCAGGTTAGACACCGAGTACACTGAAGCTTTCTTT CAIRLDTEYTEAFF
TRBJ2-5 TRBD2 few TRBV14 TGTGCCAGCAGCACTCGGACTAGCGGGGGCCGGTACCAAGAGACCCAGTACTTC CASSTRTSGGRYQETQYF
TRBJ2-1 . few TRBV10-3 TGTGCCACCAAGGCCGGGGGGCGCAATGAGCAGTTCTTC CATKAGGRNEQFF
TRBJ2-4 . many TRBV6-2/TRBV6-3 TGTGCCAGCAGTGACGGACTATTTCAGTACTTC CASSDGLFQYF
TRBJ2-1 . . TRBV20-1 TGCAGTGCTAATCCAATTCCAGGGGGGAGCAGGGATGAGCAGTTCTTC CSANPIPGGSRDEQFF
TRBJ1-1 . few TRBV4-3 TGCGCCAGCTCGTCGGACAGCACTGAAGCTTTCTTT CASSSDSTEAFF